This entry concerns a single T cell receptor beta chain. This entry comes from a study of blood T cell repertoires in COVID-19. About the research overall: Whether acute or convalescent, the COVID-19 samples came from the United States, Italy and Spain. Nucleic acid was either cDNA or gDNA, and it came from T cells, B-cell-depleted T cells, or PBMCs.

V was clipped by 1 base and J by 4 bases, with 10 bases between them. The CDR3 sequence is 14 residues long. Germline assignment: CDR1 SGHAT and CDR2 FQNNGV. Original methodology: Reference gene primer amplification in the assay estimated nucleated cell counts. TCRdb keeps only in-frame clones here, not all; method: immunoSEQ multiplex PCR. That table gives V, J and clone size, and the DNA gave D and trimming. The table records 95,000 to 100,000 clones, about 84% of them present only once. This chain joins TRBV11-2 and TRBJ1-2, with D possibly being TRBD1 (5 bases). This receptor was taken from a woman older than 75 with acute or convalescent COVID-19. The sequencing sample was made of peripheral blood. CDR3 nucleotides: TGTGCCAGCAGCTTAGTTGGGGGAGGCTATGGCTACACCTTC. Translating it yields CASSLVGGGYGYTF.